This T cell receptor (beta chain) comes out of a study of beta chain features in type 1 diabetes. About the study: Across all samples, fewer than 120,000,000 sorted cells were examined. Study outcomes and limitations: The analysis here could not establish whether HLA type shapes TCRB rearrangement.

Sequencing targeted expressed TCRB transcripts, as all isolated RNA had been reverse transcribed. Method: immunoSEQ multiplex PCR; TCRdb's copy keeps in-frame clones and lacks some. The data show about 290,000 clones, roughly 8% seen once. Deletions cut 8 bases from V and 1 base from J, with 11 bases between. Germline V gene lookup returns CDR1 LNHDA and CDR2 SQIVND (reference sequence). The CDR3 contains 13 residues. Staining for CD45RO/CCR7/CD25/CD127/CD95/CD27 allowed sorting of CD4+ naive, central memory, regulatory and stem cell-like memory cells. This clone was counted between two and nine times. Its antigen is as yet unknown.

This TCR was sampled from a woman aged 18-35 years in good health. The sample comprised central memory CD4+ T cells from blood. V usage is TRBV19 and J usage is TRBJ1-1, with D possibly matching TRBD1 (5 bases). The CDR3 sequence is CASETDRNTEAFF. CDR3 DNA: TGTGCCAGTGAGACAGACCGGAACACTGAAGCTTTCTTT.